These T cell receptor beta chains were read from a single sample in a study of glioma-infiltrating T cells. TCRdb itself ran the multiplex PCR reads through MiXCR, one entry per CDR3 protein. This table has tens of thousands of distinct CDR3 sequences, roughly 39% appearing once. The sequenced sample consisted of glioma tissue, nonneoplastic brain tissue, or PBMCs (not recorded which). The receptors were sampled from a human donor with low-grade glioma or glioblastoma, undergoing nonglioma brain surgery, or in good health (not recorded which). The CDR3 runs from the conserved cysteine through the conserved F or W. The D gene is left open where the match is weak. Expanded clones get a size class; other rows say once, few or many, or leave the size out.

abundance	v_gene	j_gene	d_gene	CDR3nt	CDR3aa
many	TRBV3-1	TRBJ2-1	-	TGTGCCAGCAGCCAAGGCCGGATCTACAATGAGCAGTTCTTC	CASSQGRIYNEQFF
few	TRBV18	TRBJ2-7	TRBD1	TGTGCCAGCTCACTTACCGGGACAGGGATTTACGAGCAGTACTTC	CASSLTGTGIYEQYF
-	TRBV29-1	TRBJ2-1	TRBD2	TGCAGCCTTGAGGGGACTAGCGGGGCCACCTCCTACAATGAGCAGTTCTTC	CSLEGTSGATSYNEQFF
-	TRBV6-5	TRBJ2-7	-	TGTGCCAACAGGGAGGTCACCTACGAGCAGTACTTC	CANREVTYEQYF
many	TRBV18	TRBJ2-1	-	TGTGCCAGCTCATCACTAGCAGGGCAGTTCTTC	CASSSLAGQFF
many	TRBV19	TRBJ2-7	TRBD1	TGTGCCACCCACGGGACAGTAACCTACGAGCAGTACTTC	CATHGTVTYEQYF
-	TRBV28	TRBJ1-1	-	TGTGCCAGCAGTTCGTACATGGCTGAGGCTTTCTTT	CASSSYMAEAFF
few	TRBV12-3/TRBV12-4	TRBJ1-1	-	TGTGCCAGCAGTTTCGACACCTCAAACACTGAAGCTTCCTTT	CASSFDTSNTEASF
many	TRBV29-1	TRBJ1-6	-	TGCAGCGTTGTACCGGGTCCTAATTCACCCCTCCACTTT	CSVVPGPNSPLHF
many	TRBV20-1	TRBJ1-2	-	TGCAGTGCTCGCCAGGGCATGAAGTATGGCTACACCTTC	CSARQGMKYGYTF
many	TRBV7-6	TRBJ2-3	-	TGTGCCAGCGGGGGATGGGGTCCCGATACGCAGTATTTT	CASGGWGPDTQYF
-	TRBV28	TRBJ2-7	-	TGTGCCAGCAGCGTCGGAGGGGCTAACGAGCAGTACTTC	CASSVGGANEQYF
-	TRBV28	TRBJ2-7	TRBD1	TGTGCCAGCAGTCCTGGACAGGGGGCTCTCGAGCAGTACTTC	CASSPGQGALEQYF
-	TRBV5-1	TRBJ1-4	-	TGCGCCAGCAGTTACGACAATGAAAAACTGTTTTTT	CASSYDNEKLFF
many	TRBV7-7	TRBJ2-5	TRBD2	TGTGCCAGCAGCTTATCCCCCGGGGGGGCGAGAGAGACCCAGTACTTC	CASSLSPGGARETQYF
many	TRBV13	TRBJ2-5	-	TGTGCCAGCAGCTTCCGGGGGGCCGAAGAGACCCAGTACTTC	CASSFRGAEETQYF
once	TRBV20-1	TRBJ2-1	-	TGCAGTGCTACCCTTATTGTTGATGGTTACAATGCGCAGTTCTTC	CSATLIVDGYNAQFF
many	TRBV5-4	TRBJ2-1	TRBD2	TGTGCCAGCAGCTTGATTGGACTAGCGGGAACGAATGAGCAGTTCTTC	CASSLIGLAGTNEQFF
many	TRBV7-2	TRBJ2-2	-	TGTGCCAGCAGCTCGTCGGGCCGGACTACCGGGGAGCTGTTTTTT	CASSSSGRTTGELFF
-	TRBV7-2	TRBJ1-3	TRBD1	TGCGCCAACAGCTTCACAGGGGGCTCTGGAAACACCATATATTTT	CANSFTGGSGNTIYF
-	TRBV6-2/TRBV6-3	TRBJ2-1	-	TGTGCCTGCAGCTGGGAGGTGGTGGCCCATGAGCAGTTCTTC	CACSWEVVAHEQFF
-	TRBV7-6	TRBJ2-2	TRBD2	TGTGCCAACAGCATCGGACTAGCGGGAAGGACCAGGGAGCTGTTTTTT	CANSIGLAGRTRELFF
many	TRBV6-1	TRBJ2-2	-	TGTGCCACCTGGGGGGGGGCTAACACCGGGGAGCTGTTTTTT	CATWGGANTGELFF
many	TRBV10-3	TRBJ2-2	-	TGTGCCATCAGTGAGTCGGGAGGTTCCGGGGAGCTGTTTTTT	CAISESGGSGELFF
many	TRBV6-4	TRBJ2-1	-	TGTGCCAGCAGTGAGGGAGATAGCTCCTACAATGAGCAGTTCTTC	CASSEGDSSYNEQFF
many	TRBV20-1	TRBJ1-6	-	TGCAGTGCTAGAGATCCTAAGGGCGGCGGTAATTCACCCCTCCACTTT	CSARDPKGGGNSPLHF
many	TRBV11-3	TRBJ2-2	TRBD1	TGTGCCAGCAGCCCCAGGACAGGGAGTACCGGGGAGCTGTTTTTT	CASSPRTGSTGELFF
-	TRBV6-1	TRBJ2-5	-	TGTGCCAGCACCCCCGTAAACGTCCTAGCAGAGACCCAGTACTTC	CASTPVNVLAETQYF
-	TRBV5-1	TRBJ2-5	TRBD2	TGCGCCAGCAGCTGGAATAGCGGGAAAGAGACCCAGTACTTC	CASSWNSGKETQYF
many	TRBV6-4	TRBJ2-5	TRBD2	TGTGCCAGCAGAAACAATTTACTAGCGGGGGGGTTCGAGACCCAGTACTTC	CASRNNLLAGGFETQYF
many	TRBV10-3	TRBJ2-5	TRBD1	TGTGCCATCAGTGGGGACAGACAAGAGACCCAGTACTTC	CAISGDRQETQYF
many	TRBV7-9	TRBJ2-3	-	TGTGCCAGCAGCTTGGCGGGAAGCACAGATACGCAGTATTTT	CASSLAGSTDTQYF
once	TRBV20-1	TRBJ1-1	-	TGCAGTGCTGGACTCGATCAGAACACTGAAGCTCTCTTT	CSAGLDQNTEALF
many	TRBV7-2	TRBJ2-1	-	TGTGCCAGCAACTCGGACGGTTACAATGAGCAGTTCTTC	CASNSDGYNEQFF
many	TRBV3-1	TRBJ1-1	-	TGTGCCAGCAACCTAAAGGGGGGCCGGACTGAAGCTTTCTTT	CASNLKGGRTEAFF
many	TRBV29-1	TRBJ1-5	-	TGCAGCGTATCTGGGGGGGTCGGTCAGCCCCAGCATTTT	CSVSGGVGQPQHF
-	TRBV7-2	TRBJ1-3	TRBD1	TGTGCCAGCAGCTACGGGGGACAGGGGATCTCTGGAAACACCGTATATTTT	CASSYGGQGISGNTVYF
many	TRBV29-1	TRBJ2-1	-	TGCAGCGTTGAGGCTCTCGGGCGACAGAGCGAGCAGTTCTTC	CSVEALGRQSEQFF
-	TRBV27	TRBJ2-1	TRBD1	TGTGCCAGCGACCTGGACAGGGGGCCCAATGAGCAGTTCTTC	CASDLDRGPNEQFF
many	TRBV5-6	TRBJ2-7	-	TGTGCCAGCAGCTTGGGCAGGGTGGGGATCACCTACGAGCAGTACTTC	CASSLGRVGITYEQYF
-	TRBV20-1	TRBJ2-3	TRBD2	TGCAGTGCGAACGGCGGGGGGTCATATACACAGTATTTT	CSANGGGSYTQYF
many	TRBV20-1	TRBJ2-5	TRBD2	TGCAGTGCTACTAGCGGTTGGTATCGAGAGACCCAGTACTTC	CSATSGWYRETQYF
-	TRBV7-2	TRBJ2-2	-	TGTGCCAGCAGCTTAGTAAGGACTAATGGATATATGGAGCCGTTTTTT	CASSLVRTNGYMEPFF
many	TRBV20-1	TRBJ2-7	TRBD2	TGCAGTGCGACGAGACAAGAGCGGGGGGAGCAGTACTTC	CSATRQERGEQYF
-	TRBV5-1	TRBJ2-5	-	TGCGCCAGCAGCTTGGCCGGGAACCAAGAGACCCAGTACTTC	CASSLAGNQETQYF
many	TRBV19	TRBJ1-1	-	TGTGCCACCATTCGGGACACTATGAACACTGAAGCTTTCTTT	CATIRDTMNTEAFF
many	TRBV4-2	TRBJ2-5	-	TGTGCCAGCAGCCAAGTAGGTGAAGAGACCCAGTACTTC	CASSQVGEETQYF